These T cell receptor beta chains were read from a single sample in a study of radiation and T cells in renal cell carcinoma. Profiling relied on immunoSEQ multiplex PCR, and the TCRdb table lists in-frame clones only, not all of them. Among around 170,000 clones listed, roughly nine tenths were seen once. This specimen consisted of blood, obtained from a patient whose treatment included radiotherapy and nephrectomy. Receptors originate from a woman aged 45 to 65 with renal cell carcinoma. Each CDR3 is given without its conserved first and last residue. The D gene is left open where the match is weak.

>TRBD2|TRBV9
ASSVYLAGGVNEQF
>TRBD1|TRBV10-3
AISEPGQGNTEAF
>.|TRBV6-6
ASSTGPNQPQH
>.|TRBV5-6
ASKDGRYSGEKLF
>.|TRBV18
ASSPPVSYEQY
>TRBD1|TRBV7-2
ASSKDRAYGYT
>TRBD1|TRBV5-4
ASRSQGDGEKLF
>.|TRBV27
ASSSPGNEQF
>.|TRBV28
ASTPGTGYEQY
>.|TRBV6-5
ASSVDRNTEAF
>.|TRBV19
ASSTLSGLTEAF
>.|TRBV5-4
ASSLQGAGGYT
>.|TRBV9
ASSVANSIITGELF
>.|TRBV9
ASSVTATGELF
>TRBD1|TRBV25-1
ASSDGTGDSGANVLT
>TRBD1|TRBV19
ASSPTGNDGYT
>.|TRBV6-1
ASSDQNTEAF
>TRBD2|TRBV10-3
AISESLAGGVQY
>.|TRBV6-5
ASSLQGYGYT
>.|TRBV29-1
SVDGRLTDTQY
>TRBD1|TRBV30
AWSGNRGLEGYT
>TRBD1|TRBV7-9
ASSPSGTGNGYT
>.|TRBV6-1
ASSPVRSPNQPQH
>.|TRBV10-2
ASSEGGSSYNEQF
>TRBD2|TRBV12-5
ASGLSGLAGGFDEQF
>.|TRBV30
AWTRQSLNYGYT
>.|TRBV7-9
ASSKIQYEGTEAF
>TRBD2|TRBV5-4
ASSNGLAGTISGANVLT
>.|TRBV6-1
AIHEVDRSYEQY
>.|TRBV2
ASSDRVANYGYT
>.|TRBV5-1
ASSPKGNAISGTDTQY
>.|TRBV7-6
ASSHRDNQETQY
>.|TRBV2
ASSEYWGNTEAF
>.|TRBV19
ASSPGNRGEKLF
>TRBD2|TRBV7-8
ASSAPSGKNIQY
>.|TRBV10-1
ASRDEQY
>TRBD1|TRBV9
ASSLRDRGSSPLH
>.|TRBV6-6
ASSDGGPYNEQF
>.|TRBV6-5
ASSKGGWGYT
>.|TRBV18
ASSSASGYEQY
>.|TRBV19
ASSIEAGATQY
>.|TRBV9
ASSVNANYGYT
>.|TRBV5-1
ASSRRVTGANVLT
>.|TRBV5-8
ASSLRDQPQH
>.|TRBV4-1
ASSQVGAWDYGYT